The 17 T cell receptor beta chains in this list originate from one sample, sequenced in a study of PD-1 blockade in mismatch repair-deficient tumors. Sequencing used immunoSEQ multiplex PCR; TCRdb keeps in-frame clones, though not all of them. The sample includes 30,000 to 40,000 clones, about 85% of them seen just once. The source was PBMCs, collected around 6 weeks after starting pembrolizumab. The receptors were sampled from an adult with mismatch repair-deficient cancer.

The chain carries TRBV18 and TRBJ1-1; 7 positions agree with TRBD1. After removal of 5 bases from V and 8 bases from J, the junction contained 8 bases not matched to a gene. In germline, CDR1 is KGHSH, CDR2 LQKENI. This CDR3 has 13 amino acids. CDR3 region: CASSTGQTTEAFF. Written as DNA, the CDR3 is TGTGCCAGCTCAACGGGACAGACTACCGAAGCTTTCTTT.

The chain has TRBV27 and TRBJ1-6; 11 nucleotides agree with TRBD1. Germline CDR1 is MNHEY and CDR2 is SMNVEV (reference sequence). J gave up 12 bases and V 6 bases, and 4 bases lay outside the gene matches. The CDR3 has 13 residues. CDR3 region: CASRDRGLKPLHF. For the CDR3, the DNA is TGTGCCAGCAGGGACAGGGGGCTTAAACCCCTCCACTTT.

V gene TRBV27 combines with J gene TRBJ2-7; 8 nucleotides align to TRBD2. This CDR3 is 15 amino acids long. CDR1 is MNHEY and CDR2 is SMNVEV in the germline V gene (reference sequence). V lost 3 bases to trimming and J lost 1 base; unmatched junction nucleotides: 5. Here the CDR3 DNA reads TGTGCCAGCAGTTTGGCGGGGGGTGGGTCCTACGAGCAGTACTTC. Amino acid sequence: CASSLAGGGSYEQYF.

The gene calls are TRBV7-3 and TRBJ2-3; 8 nucleotides line up with TRBD2. CDR3 length: 14 amino acids. Losses at the gene ends were 0 bases for V and 9 bases for J; bases not matched to a gene: 5. In germline, CDR1 is SGHTA, CDR2 FQGTGA. CDR3 in DNA: TGTGCCAGCAGCTTAACGGGAGCGGGAGAGACGCAGTATTTT. Protein: CASSLTGAGETQYF.

The table lists this clone with a count of one. The chain has TRBV5-4 and TRBJ2-7; possible D gene TRBD2, 5 bases. Germline CDR1 and CDR2: SGHNT and YYREEE (reference sequence). Trimming left V 2 bases short and J 4 bases short, with 10 bases between. The CDR3 spans 13 residues. CDR3 coding DNA: TGTGCCAGCAGCTTAGGCGGGCTATACGAGCAGTACTTC. This gives the protein CASSLGGLYEQYF.

The V call is TRBV5-4, the J call TRBJ1-4; no clear D gene. Germline lookup yields CDR1 SGHNT and CDR2 YYREEE (reference sequence). V lost 4 bases, J lost 0 bases, and 10 bases lay in between. This CDR3 has 15 amino acids. The CDR3 protein is CASSTSAATNEKLFF. CDR3 DNA: TGTGCCAGCAGCACTAGTGCTGCAACTAATGAAAAACTGTTTTTT.

This chain joins TRBV10-1 and TRBJ2-2; D is undetermined. V lost 2 bases, J lost 7 bases, and 5 bases lay in between. The CDR3 loop spans 12 amino acids. Germline V CDR1 and CDR2: WNHNN, SYGVQD (reference sequence). This CDR3 is CASSEVLGELFF. The CDR3 nucleotides read TGCGCCAGCAGTGAGGTTCTCGGGGAGCTGTTTTTT.

This clone was recorded only once. This sequence joins TRBV7-9 and TRBJ1-1, with D perhaps TRBD1 (5 bases). Looked up from germline, CDR1 is SEHNR and CDR2 is FQNEAQ (reference sequence). V lost 6 bases, J lost 4 bases, and 12 bases lay in between. The CDR3 length is 13 residues. Here the CDR3 reads CASSKQESTEAFF. The DNA of the CDR3 is TGTGCCAGCAGTAAACAGGAAAGCACTGAAGCTTTCTTT. The full variable domain, completed using reference TRBV7-9 and TRBJ1-1, is DTGVSQNPRHKITKRGQNVTFRCDPISEHNRLYWYRQTLGQGPEFLTYFQNEAQLEKSRLLSDRFSAERPKGSFSTLEIQRTEQGDSAMYLCASSKQESTEAFFGQGTRLTVV.

This sequence joins TRBV19 and TRBJ2-1; 7 bases map to TRBD2. Germline assignment: CDR1 LNHDA and CDR2 SQIVND (reference sequence). The length of the CDR3 is 14 residues. V dropped 8 bases and J dropped 6; count of bases not matched to a gene: 10. The CDR3 region is CASGLRSSGNEQFF. The DNA of the CDR3 is TGTGCCAGTGGTCTCCGGTCTAGCGGCAATGAGCAGTTCTTC.

This clone was detected only a few times. V usage is TRBV27 and J usage is TRBJ2-7; 10 bases are a match to TRBD2. The ends lost 2 bases at V and 0 bases at J; junction bases unmatched: 10. Germline V gives CDR1 MNHEY, CDR2 SMNVEV (reference sequence). The CDR3 length is 18 residues. CDR3 in amino acids: CASSLMASGRGYSYEQYF. Written as DNA, the CDR3 is TGTGCCAGCAGTTTAATGGCTAGCGGGAGAGGTTACTCCTACGAGCAGTACTTC.

The chain carries TRBV19 and TRBJ2-7, with 13 positions matching TRBD2. Germline lookup yields CDR1 LNHDA and CDR2 SQIVND (reference sequence). The CDR3 totals 17 residues. Trimming at V came to 1 base and at J to 3 bases, leaving 6 bases not matched to a gene. CDR3 coding DNA: TGTGCCAGTAGTATAGGAAGAGGACTAGCGGGAGACTACGAGCAGTACTTC. Translating it yields CASSIGRGLAGDYEQYF. Full variable domain (outside the CDR3, taken from reference TRBV19 and TRBJ2-7): DGGITQSPKYLFRKEGQNVTLSCEQNLNHDAMYWYRQDPGQGLRLIYYSQIVNDFQKGDIAEGYSVSREKKESFPLTVTSAQKNPTAFYLCASSIGRGLAGDYEQYFGPGTRLTVT.

This clone was seen a few times. The chain has TRBV28 and TRBJ1-2; 7 nucleotides align to TRBD1. The CDR3 is 13 residues long. The junction had 10 bases not matched to a gene; V was cut back by 7 bases and J by 8 bases. Germline CDR1 and CDR2: MDHEN and SYDVKM. In nucleotides, the CDR3 is TGTGCCAGCACCCATGTGACAGGGCAGGGCTACACCTTC. Translation gives CASTHVTGQGYTF.

For the CDR3, the DNA is TGCGCCAGCAGCTTAAGGGAGGCTAACTATGGCTACACCTTC. This encodes CASSLREANYGYTF. The chain employs TRBV5-1 and TRBJ1-2; D is unclear. Germline CDR1 reads SGHRS; CDR2 reads YFSETQ. This CDR3 spans 14 amino acids. With 2 bases removed from V and 0 bases from J, the gap between germline ends came to 8 bases.

The chain joins TRBV6-4 to TRBJ2-2, with D hard to call. V lost 6 bases, J lost 6 bases, and 11 bases lay in between. The germline gives CDR1 MRHNA, CDR2 SNTAGT. The CDR3 is 13 residues long. CDR3 DNA sequence: TGTGCCAGCAGCCAGGCTGTAGCCGGGGAGCTGTTTTTT. This gives the protein CASSQAVAGELFF.

This clone was counted a single time. The gene calls are TRBV5-1 and TRBJ2-6, with a tentative D call TRBD2 (5 bases). The CDR3 contains 17 residues. The V end was cut by 2 bases, the J end by 4 bases, with 16 bases between. Germline CDR1 and CDR2: SGHRS and YFSETQ. CDR3 loop: CASSFGKDPSGANVLTF. In nucleotides, the CDR3 is TGCGCCAGCAGCTTCGGGAAGGATCCCTCAGGGGCCAACGTCCTGACTTTC.

This clone turned up a few times. A read error may produce the germline difference seen at one junction end. The chain employs TRBV6-1 and TRBJ2-7; D not certain. Per germline, CDR1 MNHNS and CDR2 SASEGT. The CDR3 contains 10 residues. CDR3 residues: CASSLSPRDF. In nucleotides, the CDR3 is TGTGCCAGCAGCCTGAGTCCTCGGGACTTC.

The chain uses TRBV6-1 and TRBJ1-4, with D uncertain. The CDR3 runs 14 residues. From germline, CDR1 is MNHNS and CDR2 SASEGT. The V and J ends lost 7 bases and 0 bases respectively, with 9 bases between them. CDR3 protein: CASIRRATNEKLFF. For the CDR3, the DNA is TGTGCCAGCATCCGGCGGGCAACTAATGAAAAACTGTTTTTT.